This section outlines one TCR beta chain sequence together with its context. This entry comes from a study of T cells in Graves' hyperthyroidism and ophthalmopathy. Amplification targeted TCR beta CDR3 regions from RNA transcripts. First-round RT-PCR targeting the TCR CDR3 was performed with the HTBI primer set. Each CDR3 protein is one row after TCRdb ran MiXCR on the multiplex PCR reads. Among under 400,000 distinct CDR3 sequences, approximately 14% were seen once, and the ten largest hold 28%. It was uncontrolled infection, other autoimmune disease, pregnancy or lactation that excluded patients. Trimming stripped 0 bases from V and 7 bases from J, with 6 bases between. CDR1 MNHNS and CDR2 SASEGT come from the germline V gene. CDR3 length: 12 residues.

The J gene is TRBJ1-1, the V gene TRBV6-1; tentative D call: TRBD1 (5 bases). Sequencing input: blood. This TCR was recovered from a woman between 18 and 30 years old with Graves' hyperthyroidism that later progressed to Graves' ophthalmopathy. CDR3 sequence: CASSEAQGEAFF. As DNA, the CDR3 is TGTGCCAGCAGTGAAGCGCAGGGTGAAGCTTTCTTT.